This T cell receptor beta chain was recorded in a study of OX40 agonist ivuxolimab in advanced cancers. Study as a whole: At approximately 80% male, the cohort had a mean age of roughly 60 years, ranging from about 23 to 79. It was permissible to have had prior anti-PD-1, anti-PD-L1 or anti-CTLA-4 therapy, and 40% had some. Broader study findings: The authors did not determine the antigen specificity of the expanded peripheral T cells.

Looked up from germline, CDR1 is MNHEY and CDR2 is SMNVEV (reference sequence). There are 15 residues in the CDR3. Trimming shortened V by 5 bases and J by 6 bases, and 14 bases separated the two germline ends. The data were produced by immunoSEQ multiplex PCR, yet TCRdb's version contains in-frame clones alone and is incomplete. The sample has under 60,000 clones, 80% to 90% seen once. This clone was detected only once. No antigen is known for it. The chain has TRBV27 and TRBJ1-6; weak D call: TRBD1 (6 bases). The sequences come from CD4+ or CD8+ T cells sorted from blood, collected in a trial of the OX40 agonist ivuxolimab. The origin of this receptor is an adult with an advanced solid tumor such as melanoma, head and neck, liver or kidney cancer. CDR3 DNA sequence: TGTGCCAGCAGTATTACAGGGATCTCTAATTCACCCCTCCACTTT. This encodes CASSITGISNSPLHF.